One sample yielded the 7 T cell receptor beta chains listed below, sequenced in a study of OX40 agonist ivuxolimab in advanced cancers. Method: immunoSEQ multiplex PCR; TCRdb's copy keeps in-frame clones and lacks some. The profile shows tens of thousands of clones, around 86% of them singletons. This sample comprised CD4+ or CD8+ T cells sorted from blood, obtained in a trial of the OX40 agonist ivuxolimab. All receptors come from an adult with an advanced solid tumor such as melanoma, head and neck, liver or kidney cancer.

The rearrangement joins TRBV2 to TRBJ1-5; tentative D call: TRBD1 (5 bases). Germline V gives CDR1 SNHLY, CDR2 FYNNEI. The CDR3 is 15 amino acids. Trimming left V 6 bases short and J 5 bases short, with 17 bases between. The DNA of the CDR3 is TGTGCCAGCAGGTACACCCCTGGAGGGGATCAGCCCCAGCATTTT. Its protein product is CASRYTPGGDQPQHF.

In its sample, this clone ranks as medium-sized. The chain links TRBV2 to TRBJ2-2, with no clear D. V was cut by 1 base and J by 1 base, with 1 base left in between. The CDR3 consists of 13 residues. Germline CDR1 is SNHLY and CDR2 is FYNNEI. The chain's CDR3 is CASSEGNTGELFF. The DNA of the CDR3 is TGTGCCAGCAGTGAAGGGAACACCGGGGAGCTGTTTTTT.

The V and J genes are TRBV16 and TRBJ2-7, with D possibly TRBD2 on 5 matching bases. Germline V CDR1 and CDR2: KGHSY, FQNENV. Trimming stripped 3 bases from V and 2 bases from J, with 11 bases between. The CDR3 has 14 residues. The CDR3: CASSHPGGPYEQYF. Written as DNA, the CDR3 is TGTGCCAGCAGCCACCCCGGAGGCCCCTACGAGCAGTACTTC.

The V call is TRBV2, the J call TRBJ2-3; 8 bases agree with TRBD2. This CDR3 comprises 16 residues. CDR1 SNHLY and CDR2 FYNNEI come from the germline V gene. V was pared by 0 bases and J by 3 bases, with 5 bases of the junction left unmatched. CDR3 loop: CASSEARVAGTDTQYF. The DNA for the CDR3 is TGTGCCAGCAGTGAAGCGAGGGTAGCGGGGACAGATACGCAGTATTTT.

This clone showed up just once. The genes are TRBV4-1 and TRBJ1-5; D not resolved. This CDR3 has 14 amino acids. Germline V gene lookup returns CDR1 MGHRA and CDR2 YSYEKL. Deletions cut 1 base from V and 2 bases from J, with 6 bases between. CDR3 nucleotides: TGCGCCAGCAGCCAAGTCCAACGCAATCAGCCCCAGCATTTT. Translating gives CASSQVQRNQPQHF.

The chain is built from TRBV29-1 and TRBJ2-7, with 10 bases identical to TRBD1. The junction had 3 bases not matched to a gene; V was cut back by 4 bases and J by 3 bases. Germline CDR1 and CDR2: SQVTM and ANQGSEA. The CDR3 runs 13 residues. The CDR3 here is CSVGRDRGYEQYF. The DNA of the CDR3 is TGCAGCGTTGGCCGGGACAGGGGCTACGAGCAGTACTTC.

V usage is TRBV7-2 and J usage is TRBJ1-2, with TRBD1 identical over 7 bases. Germline assignment: CDR1 SGHTA and CDR2 FQGNSA. This CDR3 region has 13 residues. The junction had 4 bases not matched to a gene; V was cut back by 5 bases and J by 4 bases. CDR3 sequence: CASSVGQTYGYTF. DNA for the CDR3: TGTGCCAGCAGCGTGGGACAGACCTATGGCTACACCTTC.